Shown below are 30 T cell receptor beta chains from a single sample sequenced in a study of CD8+ T cells in alopecia areata. Treatment defined: oral pan-JAK inhibitor, 5-10 mg twice daily. As the sequencing template, cDNA was produced by extracting RNA and reverse transcribing it. TCRdb's copy holds only in-frame clones and misses some; the assay was immunoSEQ multiplex PCR. Of under 150,000 clones detected, less than 70% appear once; the ten largest clones hold roughly 3.5%. The sequencing used CD4+ T cells sorted from blood, collected at week 24, from a patient treated with tofacitinib. All receptors come from a human donor with alopecia areata.

The chain uses TRBV5-4 and TRBJ1-6; D gene unclear. V was trimmed by 3 bases and J by 6 bases, leaving 4 bases between them. The CDR3 has 12 amino acids. Germline CDR1 SGHNT, CDR2 YYREEE (reference sequence). CDR3 DNA sequence: TGTGCCAGCAGCTCGACTAATTCACCCCTCCACTTT. Its protein is CASSSTNSPLHF. The full variable domain, with the rest looked up from reference TRBV5-4 and TRBJ1-6, is ETGVTQSPTHLIKTRGQQVTLRCSSQSGHNTVSWYQQALGQGPQFIFQYYREEENGRGNFPPRFSGLQFPNYSSELNVNALELDDSALYLCASSSTNSPLHFGNGTRLTVT.

This chain joins TRBV11-2 and TRBJ2-5; the D gene could be TRBD1 or TRBD2 (5 bases each). The CDR3 has 15 amino acids. V was shortened by 6 bases and J by 2 bases, with 16 bases between the two germline ends. Per the germline V gene, CDR1 is SGHAT and CDR2 is FQNNGV. CDR3 nucleotide sequence: TGTGCCAGCAGGAACATACGGGGCCAGCAAGAGACCCAGTACTTC. This encodes CASRNIRGQQETQYF.

The gene calls are TRBV13 and TRBJ2-1; TRBD1 aligns across 10 bases. In germline, CDR1 is PRHDT, CDR2 FYEKMQ (reference sequence). After removal of 1 base from V and 3 bases from J, the junction contained 9 bases not matched to a gene. The CDR3 is 18 residues long. The DNA for the CDR3 is TGTGCCAGCAGCTTAGCAGGACAGGGGGTTGGTGGCTACAATGAGCAGTTCTTC. Translated: CASSLAGQGVGGYNEQFF.

The chain carries TRBV5-6 and TRBJ2-7, with 7 bases that match TRBD1. The CDR3 extends over 15 amino acids. CDR1 and CDR2 (germline): SGHDT, YYEEEE. Germline trimming cut 4 bases from V and 5 bases from J; bases unmatched to any gene: 12. The CDR3 DNA sequence: TGTGCCAGCAGCCTACTCGACAGGGTCCGGAACGAGCAGTACTTC. Translated, it gives CASSLLDRVRNEQYF.

The rearrangement uses TRBV10-1 and TRBJ1-2; tentative D call: TRBD1 (5 bases). The CDR3 contains 13 residues. Germline V gene lookup returns CDR1 WNHNN and CDR2 SYGVQD (reference sequence). V was clipped by 5 bases and J by 4 bases, with 11 bases between them. The CDR3 reads CASSLDKSYGYTF. The CDR3 DNA sequence: TGCGCCAGCAGTTTGGACAAGAGCTATGGCTACACCTTC.

This clone was seen a handful of times. The chain recombines TRBV4-3 with TRBJ2-2, with 9 bases that match TRBD1. V lost 3 bases and J lost 3; bases outside the gene matches: 5. The germline V gene encodes CDR1 LGHNA and CDR2 YSLEER. The CDR3 has 16 residues. CDR3 loop: CASSQGTGTYTGELFF. The CDR3 DNA sequence: TGCGCCAGCAGCCAGGGGACAGGGACCTACACCGGGGAGCTGTTTTTT.

The V gene is TRBV10-1, the J gene TRBJ1-2, with D maybe TRBD1 (5 bases). V was shortened by 2 bases and J by 2 bases, with 6 bases between the two germline ends. The CDR3 runs 13 residues. The V gene's germline CDR1 is WNHNN and CDR2 SYGVQD (reference sequence). Written as DNA, the CDR3 is TGCGCCAGCAGTGAGCGACAGAACTATGGCTACACCTTC. Its translation: CASSERQNYGYTF.

This chain links TRBV27 with TRBJ1-1, with 9 positions matching TRBD1. CDR1 is MNHEY and CDR2 is SMNVEV in the germline V gene (reference sequence). The CDR3 runs to 13 residues. Trimming removed 8 bases from V and 3 bases from J; junction bases left unmatched: 4. The CDR3 reads CASGRQGDTEAFF. CDR3 coding DNA: TGTGCCAGCGGCCGACAGGGGGACACTGAAGCTTTCTTT.

This chain links TRBV7-9 with TRBJ2-7, with D possibly matching TRBD1 (5 bases). Germline V lookup: CDR1 SEHNR, CDR2 FQNEAQ (reference sequence). V lost 4 bases and J 7 bases, leaving 11 bases between the germline ends. There are 12 residues in the CDR3. The CDR3 region is CASSSGPREQYF. CDR3 DNA sequence: TGTGCCAGCAGCTCAGGGCCTAGGGAGCAGTACTTC.

The chain couples TRBV30 to TRBJ2-3; D assignment may be TRBD1 or TRBD2 (6 bases each). V lost 3 bases and J lost 3, with 10 bases in between. The length of the CDR3 is 13 residues. Germline CDR1 and CDR2: GTSNPN and SVGIG (reference sequence). The CDR3 region has the DNA TGTGCCTGGAGCGGGGGCCCTACAGATACGCAGTATTTT. Encoded protein: CAWSGGPTDTQYF. The full variable domain, rest sourced from reference TRBV30 and TRBJ2-3, is SQTIHQWPATLVQPVGSPLSLECTVEGTSNPNLYWYRQAAGRGLQLLFYSVGIGQISSEVPQNLSASRPQDRQFILSSKKLLLSDSGFYLCAWSGGPTDTQYFGPGTRLTVL.

The chain is built from TRBV4-1 and TRBJ1-1; no clear D gene. Germline loops: CDR1 MGHRA, CDR2 YSYEKL. The CDR3 loop spans 16 amino acids. Trimming took off 0 bases at V and 4 bases at J, with 15 bases between the two ends. The CDR3 is CASSQDQIGKGTEAFF. The CDR3 DNA sequence: TGCGCCAGCAGCCAAGATCAAATAGGGAAGGGCACTGAAGCTTTCTTT.

This chain connects TRBV7-9 to TRBJ2-3; TRBD1 matches at 9 bases. Trimming took 5 bases from V and 4 from J; bases not matched to a gene: 7. The CDR3 is 15 residues long. Germline V gene data show CDR1 as SEHNR and CDR2 as FQNEAQ (reference sequence). CDR3 sequence (DNA): TGTGCCAGCAGCACCGCAGACAGGGGGGCAGATACGCAGTATTTT. It encodes CASSTADRGADTQYF.

The rearrangement joins TRBV30 to TRBJ1-3; D gene ambiguous. V shed 4 bases and J shed 3 bases, with 4 bases lying between them. The CDR3 length is 11 residues. The germline gives CDR1 GTSNPN, CDR2 SVGIG (reference sequence). The chain's CDR3 is CAWIVGNTIYF. The CDR3 coding sequence is TGTGCCTGGATAGTTGGAAACACCATATATTTT.

V gene TRBV27 combines with J gene TRBJ1-6, with D hard to call. CDR1 MNHEY and CDR2 SMNVEV come from the germline V gene (reference sequence). The CDR3 loop spans 12 amino acids. V was shortened by 4 bases and J by 9 bases, with 7 bases between the two germline ends. The DNA of the CDR3 is TGTGCCAGCAGTTCTCTCGGTTCACCCCTCCACTTT. Amino acid sequence: CASSSLGSPLHF.

CDR3 sequence reads: CASRGGQGARYEQYF. In nucleotides, the CDR3 is TGTGCCAGCAGAGGGGGACAGGGGGCTAGGTACGAGCAGTACTTC. V usage is TRBV6-5 and J usage is TRBJ2-7; 12 bases match TRBD1. The CDR3 contains 15 residues. Germline CDR1 MNHEY, CDR2 SVGAGI. Trimming cost V 6 bases and J 4 bases; bases outside gene matches: 7.

This clone has more than one count but fewer than ten. The chain couples TRBV25-1 to TRBJ1-1, with D possibly TRBD1 on 5 matching bases. The CDR3 is made up of 13 amino acids. V was cut by 3 bases and J by 8 bases, with 13 bases left in between. CDR1 is MGHDK, CDR2 SYGVNS, per germline. The CDR3 protein is CASSDLRGGEAFF. DNA for the CDR3: TGTGCCAGCAGTGATCTTCGGGGGGGAGAAGCTTTCTTT. Variable domain in full (rest from reference TRBV25-1 and TRBJ1-1): EADIYQTPRYLVIGTGKKITLECSQTMGHDKMYWYQQDPGMELHLIHYSYGVNSTEKGDLSSESTVSRIRTEHFPLTLESARPSHTSQYLCASSDLRGGEAFFGQGTRLTVV.

The J gene is TRBJ2-4, the V gene TRBV7-2; TRBD1 aligns across 7 bases. The germline V gene has CDR1 SGHTA and CDR2 FQGNSA. The CDR3 consists of 13 residues. The V segment lost 6 bases and the J segment 7 bases; nucleotides outside the gene matches: 6. The DNA for the CDR3 is TGTGCCAGCAGTCCAGGGGGTATTAACATTCAGTACTTC. Translation gives CASSPGGINIQYF.

The rearrangement uses TRBV29-1 and TRBJ2-1; 10 bases fit TRBD1. The germline V gene encodes CDR1 SQVTM and CDR2 ANQGSEA. The V gene end was trimmed by 4 bases and the J gene end by 3 bases; junction bases not matched to a gene: 3. The CDR3 extends over 14 amino acids. CDR3 amino acids: CSVVGQGFYNEQFF. The CDR3 coding sequence is TGCAGCGTTGTGGGACAGGGGTTCTACAATGAGCAGTTCTTC.

The rearrangement links TRBV29-1 to TRBJ1-3; no reliable D call. The V gene lost 5 bases and the J gene lost 2 bases, with 7 bases spanning the gap. The CDR3 has 12 residues. CDR1 is SQVTM and CDR2 is ANQGSEA in the germline V gene. The CDR3 bases are TGCAGCGTTAGAACAGCTGGAAACACCATATATTTT. Protein: CSVRTAGNTIYF.

The chain joins TRBV7-9 to TRBJ2-3; weak D call: TRBD1 (5 bases). Germline V gene data show CDR1 as SEHNR and CDR2 as FQNEAQ (reference sequence). The CDR3 loop spans 15 amino acids. V was cut by 1 base and J by 3 bases, with 11 bases left in between. The CDR3 sequence: CASSLVAGMTDTQYF. CDR3 sequence (DNA): TGTGCCAGCAGCTTAGTGGCAGGGATGACAGATACGCAGTATTTT.

The CDR3 reads CAISDGDPGTQYF. The CDR3 DNA follows: TGTGCCATCAGTGATGGGGACCCTGGGACCCAGTACTTC. The V gene is TRBV10-3, the J gene TRBJ2-5; D tentatively reads TRBD1 or TRBD2 (5 bases each). Germline loops: CDR1 ENHRY, CDR2 SYGVKD. CDR3 length: 13 amino acids. V lost 3 bases and J lost 7, with 12 bases in between.

This clone occurred a few times. The chain is built from TRBV2 and TRBJ2-6, with a tentative D call TRBD1 (7 bases). This CDR3 region has 17 residues. The germline gives CDR1 SNHLY, CDR2 FYNNEI. V gave up 8 bases and J gave up 0 bases, with 17 bases separating them. In DNA form, the CDR3 reads TGTGCCAGCGCGGGACAGATGGTGATCTCTGGGGCCAACGTCCTGACTTTC. This translates into CASAGQMVISGANVLTF.

Written as DNA, the CDR3 is TGTGCCAGCAGCTTAGGGACAGGGAGAGAAGCTTTCTTT. Translation gives CASSLGTGREAFF. The chain couples TRBV5-4 to TRBJ1-1, with TRBD1 matching over 9 bases. V lost 2 bases and J lost 8; bases outside the gene matches: 4. CDR3 size: 13 residues. The V gene's germline CDR1 is SGHNT and CDR2 YYREEE (reference sequence).

The chain uses TRBV5-1 and TRBJ1-6, with TRBD1 matching 7 bases. The germline V gene encodes CDR1 SGHRS and CDR2 YFSETQ. The V segment lost 1 base and the J segment 8 bases; nucleotides outside the gene matches: 6. The CDR3 contains 15 residues. Here the CDR3 reads CASSLQGEADSPLHF. The DNA for the CDR3 is TGCGCCAGCAGCTTGCAGGGGGAAGCGGATTCACCCCTCCACTTT.

This clone was picked up a small number of times. This chain links TRBV18 with TRBJ1-4; D gene ambiguous. CDR1 KGHSH and CDR2 LQKENI come from the germline V gene. CDR3 length: 14 amino acids. Deletions cut 5 bases from V and 0 bases from J, with 7 bases between. For the CDR3, the DNA is TGTGCCAGCTCAGAACCCGCAACTAATGAAAAACTGTTTTTT. It translates to CASSEPATNEKLFF.

CDR3 nucleotide sequence: TGTGCCTGGAGTGTACGGGGTAGGGTGGGCTATGGCTACACCTTC. It translates to CAWSVRGRVGYGYTF. This chain links TRBV30 with TRBJ1-2; D remains unclear. The CDR3 runs 15 residues. Trimming removed 0 bases from V and 4 bases from J, with 15 bases in between. Germline V lookup: CDR1 GTSNPN, CDR2 SVGIG (reference sequence). Full variable domain (remainder filled in from reference TRBV30 and TRBJ1-2): SQTIHQWPATLVQPVGSPLSLECTVEGTSNPNLYWYRQAAGRGLQLLFYSVGIGQISSEVPQNLSASRPQDRQFILSSKKLLLSDSGFYLCAWSVRGRVGYGYTFGSGTRLTVV.

V is TRBV7-2 and J is TRBJ2-7, with D tentatively TRBD1 (6 bases). Per the germline V gene, CDR1 is SGHTA and CDR2 is FQGNSA. This CDR3 comprises 13 residues. V was pared by 6 bases and J by 7 bases, with 16 bases between. CDR3 nucleotide sequence: TGTGCCAGCAGTTCGAGGGGGTTTTGGGAGCAGTACTTC. Amino acid sequence: CASSSRGFWEQYF.

This clone has a handful of counts. The chain couples TRBV29-1 to TRBJ2-5, with D unclear. Per the germline V gene, CDR1 is SQVTM and CDR2 is ANQGSEA. This CDR3 has 13 amino acids. Trimming removed 4 bases at V and 7 bases at J, with 16 bases between. The CDR3 region has the DNA TGCAGCGTTGCTGGGCGACCCTCGCTGACCCAGTACTTC. Its translation: CSVAGRPSLTQYF.

In the case of this clone: The same CDR3 also results from other DNA sequences found in this sample. V and J are TRBV30 and TRBJ1-1, with 10 bases fitting TRBD1. V gave up 5 bases and J gave up 4 bases; unmatched junction bases: 4. The CDR3 length is 13 residues. Germline-derived CDR1 and CDR2 are GTSNPN and SVGIG (reference sequence). CDR3 DNA sequence: TGTGCCTGGTCCCGGACAGGGGGCACTGAAGCTTTCTTT. Translated: CAWSRTGGTEAFF.

V and J are TRBV9 and TRBJ2-5; TRBD1 is a possible D gene (6 bases). The CDR3 covers 16 residues. V shed 3 bases and J shed 5 bases, with 20 bases lying between them. CDR1 and CDR2 (germline): SGDLS, YYNGEE. CDR3 loop: CASSEPPQGFGETQYF. The CDR3 DNA follows: TGTGCCAGCAGCGAACCTCCACAGGGCTTTGGGGAGACCCAGTACTTC.